This TCR beta chain stems from a study of T cell responses to AZD1222 COVID-19 vaccine. Unmatched junction bases numbered 2, after V lost 6 bases and J lost 4 bases. Germline CDR1 LNHDA, CDR2 SQIVND (reference sequence). The CDR3 runs 13 residues. Method: immunoSEQ multiplex PCR; TCRdb's copy keeps in-frame clones and lacks some. Of 120,000 to 150,000 clones listed, around nine tenths are singletons. The input for sequencing was peripheral blood, taken on day 0 of AZD1222 vaccination. This chain joins TRBV19 and TRBJ2-7, with 11 bases that match TRBD1. This clonotype was obtained from an adult in good health. The CDR3 spells CASRGQGAYEQYF. In nucleotides, the CDR3 is TGTGCCAGTAGAGGACAGGGGGCTTACGAGCAGTACTTC.